Here is one TCR beta chain with its context. This specimen belongs to a study of control samples from healthy donors and cancer patients. V lost 2 bases, J lost 7 bases, and 12 bases lay in between. The CDR3 is 15 amino acids. Per the germline V gene, CDR1 is SNHLY and CDR2 is FYNNEI. Some clones are missing from TCRdb's copy, which holds only in-frame ones; the method was immunoSEQ multiplex PCR. Of 82,000 or so clones in the sample, roughly 93% are singletons; the top ten hold 4.8%. This receptor was obtained from a woman younger than 30 in good health. Sequencing was carried out using blood. The V call is TRBV2, the J call TRBJ1-6, with a weak D call TRBD1 (5 bases). The CDR3: CASSETLGANSPLHF. CDR3 bases: TGTGCCAGCAGTGAAACCCTCGGGGCCAATTCACCCCTCCACTTT.